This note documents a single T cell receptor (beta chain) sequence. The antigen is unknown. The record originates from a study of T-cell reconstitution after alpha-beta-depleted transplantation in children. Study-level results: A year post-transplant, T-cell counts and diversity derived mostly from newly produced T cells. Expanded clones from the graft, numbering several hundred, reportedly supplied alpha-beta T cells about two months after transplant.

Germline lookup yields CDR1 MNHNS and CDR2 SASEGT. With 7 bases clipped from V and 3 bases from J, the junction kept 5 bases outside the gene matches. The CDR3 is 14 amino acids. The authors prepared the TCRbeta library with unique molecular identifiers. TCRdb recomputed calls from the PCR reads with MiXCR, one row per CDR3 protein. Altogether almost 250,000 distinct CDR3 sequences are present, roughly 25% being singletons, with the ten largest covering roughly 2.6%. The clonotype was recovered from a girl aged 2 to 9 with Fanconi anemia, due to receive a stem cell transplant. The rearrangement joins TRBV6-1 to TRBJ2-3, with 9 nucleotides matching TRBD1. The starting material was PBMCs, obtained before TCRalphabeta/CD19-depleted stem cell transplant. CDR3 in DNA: TGTGCCAGCATGAAGACAGGGGGGACAGATACGCAGTATTTT. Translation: CASMKTGGTDTQYF.